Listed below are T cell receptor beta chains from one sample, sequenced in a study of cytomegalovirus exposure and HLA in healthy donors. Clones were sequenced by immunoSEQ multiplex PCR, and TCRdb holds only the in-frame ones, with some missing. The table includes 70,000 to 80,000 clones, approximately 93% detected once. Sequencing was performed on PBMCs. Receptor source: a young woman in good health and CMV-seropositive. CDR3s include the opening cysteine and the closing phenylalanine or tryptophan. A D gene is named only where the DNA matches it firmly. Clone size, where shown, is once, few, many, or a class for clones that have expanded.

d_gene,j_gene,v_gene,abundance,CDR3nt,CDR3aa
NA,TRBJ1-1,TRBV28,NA,TGTGCCAGCAGCCAAAACCTAGTCACTGAAGCTTTCTTT,CASSQNLVTEAFF
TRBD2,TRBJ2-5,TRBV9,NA,TGTGCCAGCAGCGCCTTAGCGGGGGCGGGGGAGACCCAGTACTTC,CASSALAGAGETQYF
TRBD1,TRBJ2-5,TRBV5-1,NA,TGCGCCAGCAGCCCCGCACCTGGGACAGGGTTCGGGTTCGCGGAGACCCAGTACTTC,CASSPAPGTGFGFAETQYF
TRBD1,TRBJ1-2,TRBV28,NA,TGTGCCAGCACCTTCGGACAGGGATCTTCCTATGGCTACACCTTC,CASTFGQGSSYGYTF
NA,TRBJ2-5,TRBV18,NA,TGTGCCAGCTCACCCCCCTCGGGTACACAAGAGACCCAGTACTTC,CASSPPSGTQETQYF
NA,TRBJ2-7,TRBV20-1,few,TGCAGTGGAACAGACTCCTACGAGCAGTACTTC,CSGTDSYEQYF
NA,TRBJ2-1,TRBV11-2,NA,TGTGCCAGCAGGAGAATAGGGGGCAATGAGCAGTTCTTC,CASRRIGGNEQFF
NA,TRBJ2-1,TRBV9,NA,TGTGCCAGCAGCGGGGCCCACCACAAGCCTGAGCAGTTCTTC,CASSGAHHKPEQFF
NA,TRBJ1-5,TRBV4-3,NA,TGCGCCAGCAGCCAAGGAATACCACAGGGCTCACAACCCCAGCATTTT,CASSQGIPQGSQPQHF
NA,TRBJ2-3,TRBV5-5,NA,TGTGCCAGCAGCTTGTTGGGCCCGAATACGCAGTATTTT,CASSLLGPNTQYF
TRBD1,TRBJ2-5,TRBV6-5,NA,TGTGCCAGCAGTTCGACAGGGAGAGAGACCCAGTACTTC,CASSSTGRETQYF
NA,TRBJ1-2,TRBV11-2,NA,TGTGCCAGCAGCCCGGGGAGGGAATATGGCTACACCTTC,CASSPGREYGYTF
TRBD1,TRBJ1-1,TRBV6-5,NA,TGTGCCAGCAGTTACTCCGTCGCACAGGGGGCTGCTGAAGCTTTCTTT,CASSYSVAQGAAEAFF
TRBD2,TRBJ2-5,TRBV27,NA,TGTGCCAGCAGTTTACGACTAGCGGGGGGATTAGAGACCCAGTACTTC,CASSLRLAGGLETQYF
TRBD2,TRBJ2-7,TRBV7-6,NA,TGTGCCAGCAGTTCTGAGGGCGGGAGCCTTTACGAGCAGTACTTC,CASSSEGGSLYEQYF
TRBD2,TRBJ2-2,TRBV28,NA,TGTGCCAGCAGTTCGGAAACTAGCGACCTAGCGAACACCGGGGAGCTGTTTTTT,CASSSETSDLANTGELFF
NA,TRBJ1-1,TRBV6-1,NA,TGTGCCAGCAGTGAAGCGCGACGACAGCTCACTGAAGCTTTCTTT,CASSEARRQLTEAFF
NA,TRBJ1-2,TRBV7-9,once,TGTGCCAGCACCCCGACAGAGTCTAACTATGGCTACACCTTC,CASTPTESNYGYTF
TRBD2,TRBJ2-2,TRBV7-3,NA,TGTGCCAGCAGCTTAAGCGGTGCAGGCGGGGGGAATAGCGGGGAGCTGTTTTTT,CASSLSGAGGGNSGELFF
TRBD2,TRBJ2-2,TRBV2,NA,TGTGCCAGCAGTTTTCCATTACTAGCGGCGAACACCGGGGAGCTGTTTTTT,CASSFPLLAANTGELFF
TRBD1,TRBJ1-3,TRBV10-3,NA,TGTGCCATCAGTCCGGGACAGGGAAACACCATATATTTT,CAISPGQGNTIYF
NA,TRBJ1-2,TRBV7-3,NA,TGTGCCAGCAGTCCCACGGGGGGCGGCTATGGCTACACCTTC,CASSPTGGGYGYTF
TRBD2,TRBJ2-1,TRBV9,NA,TGTGCCAGCAGCGTAGACCGCGGCGGGAGAACCTACAATGAGCAGTTCTTC,CASSVDRGGRTYNEQFF
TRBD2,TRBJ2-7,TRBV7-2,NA,TGTGCCAGCAGCTCGGGAGGATTTCAGTACGAGCAGTACTTC,CASSSGGFQYEQYF
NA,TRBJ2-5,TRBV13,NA,TGTGCCAGCACTTATCAGGGGCAAGAGACCCAGTACTTC,CASTYQGQETQYF
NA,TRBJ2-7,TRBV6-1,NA,TGTGCCAGCACCAAAGCCGGGGAGCAGTACTTC,CASTKAGEQYF
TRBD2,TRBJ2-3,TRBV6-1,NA,TGTGCCAGCAGTGAACGGGCGGGGGGCAATACGCAGTATTTT,CASSERAGGNTQYF
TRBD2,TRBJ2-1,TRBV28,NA,TGTGCCACCCACTTGTTAGCGGGGGGCCGGACTCACCACGAGAGCTCCTACAATGAGCAGTTCTTC,CATHLLAGGRTHHESSYNEQFF
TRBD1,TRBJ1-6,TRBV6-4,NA,TGTGCCAGCAGTGACTCGACAGGGGGCTCACCCCTCCACTTT,CASSDSTGGSPLHF
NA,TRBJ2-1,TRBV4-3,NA,TGCGCCAGCAGCCAAGCTCCCCGCGCGAATGAGCAGTTCTTC,CASSQAPRANEQFF
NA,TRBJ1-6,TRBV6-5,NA,TGTGCCAGCAGGGGCCAGGGTCTAAATTCACCCCTCCACTTT,CASRGQGLNSPLHF
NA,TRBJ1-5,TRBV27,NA,TGTGCCAGCAGTTTCATGACGCCGGACAGTAATCAGCCCCAGCATTTT,CASSFMTPDSNQPQHF
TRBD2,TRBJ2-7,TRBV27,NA,TGTGCCAGCAGCTACGGACTAGCGGCGGGGGTCTACGAGCAGTACTTC,CASSYGLAAGVYEQYF
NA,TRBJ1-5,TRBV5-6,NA,TGTGCCAGCAGCTCGTTACAGGGTTTGGATCAGCCCCAGCATTTT,CASSSLQGLDQPQHF
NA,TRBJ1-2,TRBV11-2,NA,TGTGCCAGCAGCCGCACCCTCACAGGAAAGGCTGGCTACACCTTC,CASSRTLTGKAGYTF
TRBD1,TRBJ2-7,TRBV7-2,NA,TGTGCCAGCAACCATCTTCGGACAGGGGGCACCTACGAGCAGTACTTC,CASNHLRTGGTYEQYF
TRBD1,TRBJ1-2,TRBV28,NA,TGTGCCAGCAGATCGACAGGGGGCTTAACCGGCTACACCTTC,CASRSTGGLTGYTF
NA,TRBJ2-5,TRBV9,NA,TGTGCCAGCAGCGCAACAGGGAGGGGGAAGACCCAGTACTTC,CASSATGRGKTQYF
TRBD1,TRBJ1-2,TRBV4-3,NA,TGCGCCAGCAGCCAAGATTGGTGGACAGGTTATGGCTACACCTTC,CASSQDWWTGYGYTF
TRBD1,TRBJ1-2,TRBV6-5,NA,TGTGCCATCGGGACAGAGTTGTATGGCTACACCTTC,CAIGTELYGYTF
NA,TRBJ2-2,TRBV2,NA,TGTGCCAGCAAAGAACAGCCGAACACCGGGGAGCTGTTTTTT,CASKEQPNTGELFF
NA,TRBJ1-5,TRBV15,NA,TGTGCCACCAATGAGGGAATTGTCGATCAGCCCCAGCATTTT,CATNEGIVDQPQHF
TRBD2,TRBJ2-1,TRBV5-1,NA,TGCGCCAGCAGCTCGAAGCGGGGAGACACCCGGAGACACTCCTACAATGAGCAGTTCTTC,CASSSKRGDTRRHSYNEQFF
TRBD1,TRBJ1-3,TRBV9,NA,TGTGCCAGCAGCCCGACAGGGGTTGCTGGAAACACCATATATTTT,CASSPTGVAGNTIYF
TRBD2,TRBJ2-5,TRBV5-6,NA,TGTGCCAGCAGCTTGGTAGCGGGGGGGCGAGAGACCCAGTACTTC,CASSLVAGGRETQYF
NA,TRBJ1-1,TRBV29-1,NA,TGCAGCGTTGAAAGAGGCCCTGAAGCTTTCTTT,CSVERGPEAFF
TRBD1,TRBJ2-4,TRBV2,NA,TGTGCCAGCTCAAAAGGGGGCGCAAACATTCAGTACTTC,CASSKGGANIQYF
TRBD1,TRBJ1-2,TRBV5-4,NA,TGTGCCAGCAGGCTCGACAGGGGAAACTATGGCTACACCTTC,CASRLDRGNYGYTF
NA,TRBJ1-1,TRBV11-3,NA,TGTGCCAGCAGCTTTTCCGTGAACACTGAAGCTTTCTTT,CASSFSVNTEAFF
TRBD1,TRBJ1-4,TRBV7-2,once,TGTGCCAGCAGCACTCCCCGACAGGGGTGGGATGAAAAACTGTTTTTT,CASSTPRQGWDEKLFF
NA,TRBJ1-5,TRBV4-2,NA,TGTGCCAGCAGCCACTTGTCGGGGCCCCAGCATTTT,CASSHLSGPQHF
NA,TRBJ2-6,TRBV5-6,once,TGTGCCAGCAGCTTGTCCCCAGGCTTCTCTGGGGCCAACGTCCTGACTTTC,CASSLSPGFSGANVLTF
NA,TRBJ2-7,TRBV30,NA,TGTGCCTGGAAGGGGGACATAAGAACCTACGAGCAGTACTTC,CAWKGDIRTYEQYF